This T cell receptor beta chain was recovered during a study of blood T cell repertoires in COVID-19. About the study: Material from acute and convalescent COVID-19 was sourced from the United States, Italy and Spain. PBMCs, B-cell-depleted T cells, or T cells provided the cDNA or gDNA that made up the material.

This clone was seen a single time. Original handling: Amplifying reference gene primers gave estimates of nucleated cell counts. The data were produced by immunoSEQ multiplex PCR, yet TCRdb's version contains in-frame clones alone and is incomplete. V and J calls and clone size come straight from that table; D and trimming were deduced from the DNA. The table shows 200,000 to 250,000 clones, with 80% to 85% occurring only once. Input material: peripheral blood. The TCR was taken from a human donor in a cohort sampled during active COVID-19.

The CDR3 loop is CASSLGTGVYNEQFF. CDR3 DNA: TGTGCCAGCAGCTTAGGGACAGGGGTATACAATGAGCAGTTCTTC. J is TRBJ2-1 and V is TRBV7-2, with TRBD1 identical over 9 bases. The V segment lost 1 base and the J segment 4 bases; nucleotides outside the gene matches: 2. The CDR3 is made up of 15 amino acids. Germline CDR1 reads SGHTA; CDR2 reads FQGNSA.